Sequencing of this T cell receptor (beta chain) was carried out in a study of regulatory T cells in long-lasting Graves disease. Building the TCR beta libraries relied on iRepertoire HTBI primers, and CDR3 regions underwent Arm-PCR. Via MiXCR, TCRdb re-called the multiplex PCR reads, giving one row per CDR3 protein. This sample yields some 410,000 distinct CDR3 sequences, of which 15% to 20% are seen a single time; about 10% belongs to the top ten. This clonotype has at least ten counts. The CDR3 contains 15 residues. Germline lookup yields CDR1 PRHDT and CDR2 FYEKMQ (reference sequence). Trimming cost V 0 bases and J 4 bases, with 12 bases left between them. Described time point: newly diagnosed GD, antithyroid drugs for less than 3 months. PBMCs were the source of the RNA used for TCR sequencing. These data were also filed under a second study, of T cells in Graves' hyperthyroidism and ophthalmopathy.

Sequences were derived from peripheral blood mononuclear cells (PBMCs), sampled at new diagnosis, from a patient treated with antithyroid drugs. The gene calls are TRBV13 and TRBJ1-1, with D perhaps TRBD1 (5 bases). This sequence was found in a young woman with Graves disease. CDR3 nucleotide sequence: TGTGCCAGCAGCTTAGGGGGGTCTAGGGGCACTGAAGCTTTCTTT. This gives the protein CASSLGGSRGTEAFF.